What follows are 24 T cell receptor beta chains derived from one specimen sequenced in a study of T cells in Graves' hyperthyroidism and ophthalmopathy. There were TCR beta CDR3 regions amplified from RNA transcripts. First-round RT-PCR targeting the TCR CDR3 was performed with the HTBI primer set. TCRdb independently ran MiXCR on the multiplex PCR reads; one entry per CDR3 protein. The repertoire consists of some 740,000 distinct CDR3 sequences, with 14% occurring once and the leading ten covering 10%. The specimen sequenced was blood. These receptor sequences come from a woman aged 18-35 years with Graves' hyperthyroidism.

This clonotype was found a few times. This chain uses TRBV6-2 or TRBV6-3 with TRBJ2-4; TRBD1 matches 9 bases. Trimming took 5 bases from V and 2 from J; bases not matched to a gene: 4. The CDR3 spans 15 residues. Germline V lookup: CDR1 MNHEY, CDR2 SVGEGT. CDR3 amino acids: CASSGTGYTKNIQYF. As DNA, the CDR3 is TGTGCCAGCAGTGGGACAGGGTACACCAAAAACATTCAGTACTTC.

The chain carries TRBV2 and TRBJ2-2; no clear D gene. V lost 7 bases to trimming and J lost 1 base, with 13 bases between them. CDR1 and CDR2 from the germline V gene are SNHLY and FYNNEI. The CDR3 is made up of 15 amino acids. The CDR3 here is CASKQERENTGELFF. The CDR3 nucleotides read TGTGCCAGCAAGCAAGAAAGGGAGAACACCGGGGAGCTGTTTTTT.

The chain links TRBV19 to TRBJ1-4; D might be TRBD1 (6 bases). Germline V CDR1 and CDR2: LNHDA, SQIVND (reference sequence). V was clipped by 8 bases and J by 1 base, with 17 bases between them. The CDR3 runs to 16 residues. The CDR3 DNA reads as TGTGCCAGTGGTAGACAGGACTTTCTAACTAATGAAAAACTGTTTTTT. This encodes CASGRQDFLTNEKLFF.

In its sample, this clonotype was seen many times. CDR3 amino acids: CASSAKQPGNTIYF. CDR3 nucleotides: TGTGCCAGCAGCGCTAAACAGCCTGGAAACACCATATATTTT. The rearrangement uses TRBV5-5 and TRBJ1-3; no firm D call. Trimming took off 4 bases at V and 2 bases at J, with 10 bases between the two ends. The CDR3 consists of 14 residues. From germline, CDR1 is SGHKS and CDR2 YYEKEE (reference sequence).

This clonotype was recorded a few times. The gene calls are TRBV20-1 and TRBJ2-7; unclear D gene. The ends were cut back, 1 base at V and 5 bases at J, with 18 bases in the middle. The CDR3 totals 15 residues. Germline V gene lookup returns CDR1 DFQATT and CDR2 SNEGSKA (reference sequence). The CDR3 DNA is TGCAGTGCTAGAGTTCCCGGTCTCAGAGTCAACGAGCAGTACTTC. As protein: CSARVPGLRVNEQYF.

This clonotype was detected many times. V usage is TRBV30 and J usage is TRBJ1-5; D is unresolved. Germline assignment: CDR1 GTSNPN and CDR2 SVGIG (reference sequence). This CDR3 spans 13 amino acids. V was shortened by 1 base and J by 9 bases, with 13 bases between the two germline ends. The CDR3 is CAWSASSWGPQHF. In DNA, the CDR3 is TGTGCCTGGAGTGCTTCATCATGGGGGCCCCAGCATTTT.

This clonotype was counted at least ten times. CDR3 sequence (DNA): TGTGCCAGCAGCCACGGGACAACTAATTCACCCCTCCACTTT. The encoded protein is CASSHGTTNSPLHF. The rearrangement joins TRBV7-2 to TRBJ1-6; the D gene is possibly TRBD1 (6 bases). V lost 5 bases to trimming and J lost 6 bases, with 11 bases between them. Germline values: CDR1 SGHTA, CDR2 FQGNSA. This CDR3 region has 14 residues.

There are a few counts of this clonotype. The chain uses TRBV7-9 and TRBJ1-6; possible D gene TRBD1, 6 bases. V gave up 5 bases and J gave up 9 bases, with 14 bases separating them. Germline V gives CDR1 SEHNR, CDR2 FQNEAQ (reference sequence). The CDR3 has 14 amino acids. The CDR3 DNA reads as TGTGCCAGCAGCCCTGTGACAGGCGTTTCACCCCTCCACTTT. Amino acid sequence: CASSPVTGVSPLHF.

This clonotype appeared many times. The chain combines TRBV11-3 with TRBJ1-2, with D tentatively TRBD1 (5 bases). This CDR3 is 13 amino acids long. V was shortened by 4 bases and J by 8 bases, with 14 bases between the two germline ends. Germline CDR1 reads SGHNT; CDR2 reads YENEEA. CDR3 nucleotide sequence: TGTGCCAGCAGCTCAGGGATCAAGAAGGGCTACACCTTC. Translation gives CASSSGIKKGYTF.

The table lists this clonotype with a few counts. V and J are TRBV4-1 and TRBJ2-3; 14 bases line up with TRBD2. Trimming took 3 bases from V and 2 from J; bases not matched to a gene: 7. Germline CDR1 reads MGHRA; CDR2 reads YSYEKL. The CDR3 runs 18 residues. The CDR3 sequence is CASSQGLAGVVFTDTQYF. In DNA form, the CDR3 reads TGCGCCAGCAGCCAGGGACTAGCGGGAGTCGTGTTCACAGATACGCAGTATTTT.

The CDR3 region is CSARDQLASSAREQYF. The CDR3 region has the DNA TGCAGTGCTAGAGATCAGCTAGCTAGCTCTGCTAGGGAGCAGTACTTC. The V call is TRBV20-1, the J call TRBJ2-7, with D perhaps TRBD2 (5 bases). The length of the CDR3 is 16 residues. Germline V lookup: CDR1 DFQATT, CDR2 SNEGSKA (reference sequence). The V and J ends lost 0 bases and 7 bases respectively, with 22 bases between them.

Only a few counts were recorded for this clonotype. The rearrangement joins TRBV7-8 to TRBJ2-1, with 8 bases identical to TRBD2. The trim removed 3 bases at V and 3 bases at J, leaving 4 bases unmatched. Germline loops: CDR1 SGHVS, CDR2 FQNEAQ. The CDR3 totals 15 residues. As DNA, the CDR3 is TGTGCCAGCAGCTTTACTAGCGGTGGCTACAATGAGCAGTTCTTC. This encodes CASSFTSGGYNEQFF. The variable domain in full, completed from reference TRBV7-8 and TRBJ2-1, reads GAGVSQSPRYKVAKRGQDVALRCDPISGHVSLFWYQQALGQGPEFLTYFQNEAQLDKSGLPSDRFFAERPEGSVSTLKIQRTQQEDSAVYLCASSFTSGGYNEQFFGPGTRLTVL.

Many counts were recorded for this clonotype. J is TRBJ2-7 and V is TRBV20-1; D not certain. This CDR3 region has 14 residues. In germline, CDR1 is DFQATT, CDR2 SNEGSKA (reference sequence). Trimming took 5 bases from V and 0 from J, leaving 14 bases between them. The CDR3 sequence: CSAGVGPSSYEQYF. The CDR3 DNA follows: TGCAGTGCTGGGGTGGGTCCCTCCTCCTACGAGCAGTACTTC.

V gene TRBV20-1 combines with J gene TRBJ2-2; a possible D gene is TRBD2 (5 bases). V was cut by 6 bases and J by 0 bases, with 11 bases left in between. Germline loops: CDR1 DFQATT, CDR2 SNEGSKA (reference sequence). The CDR3 sequence is 14 residues long. The CDR3 DNA is TGCAGTGCCCGTCGGAGGACGAACACCGGGGAGCTGTTTTTT. Residues: CSARRRTNTGELFF.

A note on this clonotype: A much larger clone differs by one base, so this may be a read error. The chain carries TRBV25-1 and TRBJ2-2; D is uncertain. Between the trimmed V and J ends, which lost 8 bases and 1 base, there was a span of 5 bases. Germline CDR1 is MGHDK and CDR2 is SYGVNS. This CDR3 comprises 12 residues. The CDR3 region has the DNA TGTGCCAGCGGCAAGAACACCGGGGAGCTGTTTTTT. The encoded protein is CASGKNTGELFF.

The table lists this clonotype with a few counts. The genes are TRBV2 and TRBJ1-5, with D perhaps TRBD1 (6 bases). V gave up 8 bases and J gave up 2 bases, with 10 bases separating them. The CDR3 spans 13 residues. From germline, CDR1 is SNHLY and CDR2 FYNNEI. The CDR3 reads CASGGPGNQPQHF. For the CDR3, the DNA is TGTGCCAGCGGGGGCCCCGGCAATCAGCCCCAGCATTTT.

This chain uses TRBV4-2 with TRBJ1-5, with D possibly being TRBD1 (6 bases). V lost 4 bases to trimming and J lost 4 bases, with 17 bases between them. This CDR3 comprises 16 residues. The V gene's germline CDR1 is LGHNA and CDR2 YNFKEQ. The DNA of the CDR3 is TGTGCCAGCAGCCCCCAGACAGGACCCATGAATCAGCCCCAGCATTTT. It translates to CASSPQTGPMNQPQHF.

V and J are TRBV7-2 and TRBJ2-5; 7 nucleotides line up with TRBD1. The length of the CDR3 is 16 residues. Looked up from germline, CDR1 is SGHTA and CDR2 is FQGNSA. With 1 base clipped from V and 7 bases from J, the junction kept 12 bases outside the gene matches. The CDR3 loop reads CASSLEGGLPLGTQYF. CDR3 nucleotide sequence: TGTGCCAGCAGCTTAGAAGGGGGCCTACCGTTGGGGACCCAGTACTTC. The full variable domain, with the rest looked up from reference TRBV7-2 and TRBJ2-5, is GAGVSQSPSNKVTEKGKDVELRCDPISGHTALYWYRQSLGQGLEFLIYFQGNSAPDKSGLPSDRFSAERTGGSVSTLTIQRTQQEDSAVYLCASSLEGGLPLGTQYFGPGTRLLVL.

This clonotype came up a few times. V is TRBV7-9 and J is TRBJ2-2; D perhaps matches TRBD1 (5 bases). This CDR3 is built from 14 residues. V lost 1 base and J 5 bases, leaving 8 bases between the germline ends. Per germline, CDR1 SEHNR and CDR2 FQNEAQ (reference sequence). CDR3 sequence: CASSLGYRTGELFF. CDR3 DNA: TGTGCCAGCAGCTTAGGGTACAGGACCGGGGAGCTGTTTTTT.

This clonotype showed up many times. This chain joins TRBV6-1 and TRBJ2-1, with D uncertain. Germline V gene data show CDR1 as MNHNS and CDR2 as SASEGT. Trimming pared 4 bases from V and 2 bases from J, leaving 9 bases between. The length of the CDR3 is 14 residues. This chain's CDR3 is CASSGGPTYNEQFF. CDR3 nucleotides: TGTGCCAGCAGTGGCGGACCCACCTACAATGAGCAGTTCTTC.

This chain joins TRBV6-9 and TRBJ1-6, with 10 bases fitting TRBD1. V was clipped by 0 bases and J by 5 bases; unmatched bases: 1. Germline CDR1 is MNHGY and CDR2 is SVAAGI. The CDR3 loop spans 16 amino acids. CDR3 region: CASSYSGQGDNSPLHF. CDR3 nucleotides: TGTGCCAGCAGTTATTCCGGACAGGGGGATAATTCACCCCTCCACTTT.

The CDR3 reads CASSNRGELFF. The CDR3 DNA reads TGTGCCAGCAGTAACCGGGGGGAGCTGTTTTTT. The chain uses TRBV6-1 and TRBJ2-2; D gene ambiguous. This CDR3 has 11 residues. Looked up from germline, CDR1 is MNHNS and CDR2 is SASEGT. V gave up 5 bases and J gave up 8 bases, with 6 bases separating them.

Notes on this clonotype: One base away lies a much larger clone, so this may be a sequencing read error. The V and J genes are TRBV18 and TRBJ2-2; D uncertain. This CDR3 has 12 amino acids. Looked up from germline, CDR1 is KGHSH and CDR2 is LQKENI. Here the CDR3 reads CPSSPSAGELFF. The CDR3 coding sequence is TGTCCCAGCTCACCATCAGCCGGGGAGCTGTTTTTT.

This clonotype occurred many times. The chain is built from TRBV12-3 or TRBV12-4 and TRBJ1-1; D unresolved. Trimming removed 3 bases at V and 1 base at J, with 12 bases between. The CDR3 is 15 residues long. CDR3 sequence: CASSFAPIGNTEAFF. The CDR3 DNA follows: TGTGCCAGCAGTTTTGCCCCCATCGGGAACACTGAAGCTTTCTTT.